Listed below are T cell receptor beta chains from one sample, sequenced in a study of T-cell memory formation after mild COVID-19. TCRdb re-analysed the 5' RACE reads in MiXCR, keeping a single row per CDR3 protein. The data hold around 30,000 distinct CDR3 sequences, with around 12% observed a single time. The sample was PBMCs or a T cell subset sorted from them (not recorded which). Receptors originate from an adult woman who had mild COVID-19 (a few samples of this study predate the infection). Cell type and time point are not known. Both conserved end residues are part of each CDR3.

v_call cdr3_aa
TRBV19 CASSHLGQGATDTQYF
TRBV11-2 CASSPLYTQYF
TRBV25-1 CASSDSPEQYF
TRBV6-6 CASSGQGANTEAFF
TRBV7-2 CASSLIVGNEQFF
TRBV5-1 CASSLETGVEQFF
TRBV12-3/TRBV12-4 CASSRRRELQETQYF
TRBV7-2 CASSQEAGLGGYTF
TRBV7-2 CASSTTGTGGVTQYF
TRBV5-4 CASSLGLAGGQETQYF
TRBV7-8 CASSLTDREQFF
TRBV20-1 CSARRDRGQFTEAFF
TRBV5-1 CASSTDGDYGYTF
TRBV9 CASSVGISGNYEQYF
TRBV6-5 CASSQREDGANVLTF
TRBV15 CATSRVEGFYNEQFF
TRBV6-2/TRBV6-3 CASSYPGWGDQETQYF
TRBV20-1 CSARTPTVEQYF
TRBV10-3 CAMSGLAGGSYNEQFF
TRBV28 CASSDRDPYEQYF
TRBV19 CASSIAGINGYTF
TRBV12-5 CASGLGDYADTQYF
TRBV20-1 CSARAHPGTDTQYF
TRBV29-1 CSVDRGGRDEQFF
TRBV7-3 CASSPQQGPYNEQFF
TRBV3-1 CASSPGGGVRGQPQHF
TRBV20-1 CSAEPTDNSYEQYF
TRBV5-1 CASSTLSGSYEQYF
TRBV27 CASRAGTSGSHEQYF
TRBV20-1 CSAKPQGAYTEAFF
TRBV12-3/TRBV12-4 CASSTSVSYNEQFF
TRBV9 CASSVGFDDTVWGYTF
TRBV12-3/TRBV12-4 CASSRPGQGTTEAFF
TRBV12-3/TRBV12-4 CASSFEGGMGNTIYF
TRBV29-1 CSVDGADIRNEQFF
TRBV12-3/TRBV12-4 CASTLLGVSDTEAFF
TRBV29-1 CSVDESGWADTQYF
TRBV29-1 CSVESGQGITNYGYTF
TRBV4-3 CASSQETGTSLYF
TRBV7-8 CASSLEGSGSVEQFF
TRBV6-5 CASSYSRALTQYF
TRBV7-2 CASSLEPSRRHIGFF
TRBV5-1 CASSWTGSTDTQYF
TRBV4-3 CASSPAAGASYNEQFF
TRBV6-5 CASWDSHNSPLHF
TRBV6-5 CASSYSGQGGYYNSPLHF
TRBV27 CASSPGTMYGYTF
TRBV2 CASNIQGPSSYEQYF
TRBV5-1 CASRYRWGANTEAFF
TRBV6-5 CASSYTGGSNTQYF
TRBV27 CASSWPGQGRTEAFF
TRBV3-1 CASSQDSPVYNEQFF
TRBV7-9 CASSDTNEGAGEQYF